These T cell receptor beta chains were read from a single sample in a study of CD8+CD57+ T cells in acquired aplastic anemia. MiXCR, run by TCRdb on the reads, gives a single entry per CDR3 protein. Of around 200,000 distinct CDR3 sequences in the sample, about 59% are singletons; the top ten hold about 31%. The sample consisted of sorted CD4+, CD8+, or CD8+CD57+ T cells (not recorded which) from PBMCs. The origin of the receptors is a human donor in good health. Each CDR3 is given with its conserved first and last residue. D genes are given only for firm matches. Clone sizes are given selectively: once, few, many, or a class where the clone is expanded.

D gene,J gene,clone size,V gene,CDR3 length,CDR3 protein,CDR3 DNA
NA,TRBJ2-2,NA,TRBV6-4,15,CGSSRLVGDTGELFF,TGTGGCAGCAGTCGACTAGTGGGAGACACCGGGGAGCTGTTTTTT
NA,TRBJ1-4,NA,TRBV15,12,CATSKGHEKLFF,TGTGCCACCAGCAAAGGGCATGAAAAACTGTTTTTT
TRBD2,TRBJ2-1,NA,TRBV10-3,14,CTIRGASGSHEQFF,TGTACCATCAGGGGGGCTAGCGGGAGCCACGAGCAGTTCTTC
NA,TRBJ2-5,NA,TRBV20-1,15,CSAALPTGLQETQYF,TGCAGTGCTGCTTTACCGACAGGCCTGCAAGAGACCCAGTACTTC
NA,TRBJ1-2,many,TRBV7-6,12,CASSTNSIGYTF,TGTGCCAGCAGCACCAATTCGATTGGCTACACCTTC
NA,TRBJ1-1,NA,TRBV2,14,CASSLDTMNTEAFF,TGTGCCAGCAGTCTTGATACTATGAACACTGAAGCTTTCTTT
NA,TRBJ2-3,NA,TRBV7-2,16,CASSLEGSLPTDTQYF,TGTGCCAGCAGCTTAGAGGGCAGCTTACCCACAGATACGCAGTATTTT
TRBD2,TRBJ2-1,many,TRBV5-6,17,CASSLGTSGSVYNEQFF,TGTGCCAGCAGCTTGGGGACTAGCGGGAGTGTGTACAATGAGCAGTTCTTC
TRBD2,TRBJ2-1,many,TRBV9,17,CASSESQREGLNNEQFF,TGTGCCAGCAGCGAATCCCAGCGGGAGGGCCTTAACAATGAGCAGTTCTTC
NA,TRBJ1-1,NA,TRBV2,15,CASRTGGGGNTEAFF,TGTGCCAGCAGGACGGGGGGCGGGGGCAACACTGAAGCTTTCTTT
NA,TRBJ2-3,NA,TRBV24-1,15,CATSDTSLGGDTQYF,TGTGCCACCAGTGATACCTCCCTCGGGGGAGATACGCAGTATTTT
NA,TRBJ2-3,NA,TRBV7-9,14,CASSLVGLTDTQYF,TGTGCCAGCAGCTTAGTGGGGCTCACAGATACGCAGTATTTT
TRBD1,TRBJ2-7,many,TRBV30,13,CAWSVSDRVEQYF,TGTGCCTGGAGTGTATCGGACAGGGTCGAGCAGTACTTC
NA,TRBJ1-1,few,TRBV12-3/TRBV12-4,14,CASSSGLMRAGAFF,TGTGCCAGCAGTTCGGGACTCATGAGGGCTGGAGCTTTCTTT
NA,TRBJ1-5,many,TRBV4-2,19,CASSPEGGGGAGLNQPQHF,TGTGCCAGCAGCCCCGAAGGCGGGGGGGGGGCAGGGCTAAATCAGCCCCAGCATTTT
NA,TRBJ1-1,NA,TRBV5-7,15,CASSSQGDWSTEAFF,TGTGCCAGCAGCTCCCAAGGGGATTGGAGCACTGAAGCTTTCTTT
TRBD1,TRBJ2-2,NA,TRBV19,13,CASRTGNTGELFF,TGTGCCAGCCGGACAGGGAACACCGGGGAGCTGTTTTTT
NA,TRBJ1-2,NA,TRBV19,11,CASQDLYGYTF,TGTGCCAGCCAGGACCTCTATGGCTACACCTTC
NA,TRBJ1-5,NA,TRBV4-1,14,CASSQDRGSQPQHF,TGCGCCAGCAGCCAAGATCGGGGATCTCAGCCCCAGCATTTT
NA,TRBJ2-5,NA,TRBV20-1,12,CSAPGQQETQYF,TGCAGTGCTCCGGGACAACAAGAGACCCAGTACTTC
NA,TRBJ1-4,NA,TRBV7-6,15,CASSLLRGPNEKLFF,TGTGCCAGCAGCTTACTCCGGGGCCCTAATGAAAAACTGTTTTTT
NA,TRBJ2-1,few,TRBV27,16,CASSLTIGTGYNEQFF,TGTGCCAGCAGTTTGACCATAGGGACTGGGTACAATGAGCAGTTCTTC
NA,TRBJ2-7,NA,TRBV30,12,CAWMGTSYEQYF,TGTGCCTGGATGGGAACCTCCTACGAGCAGTACTTC
NA,TRBJ2-1,once,TRBV20-1,16,CSARDFEGGPYNEQFF,TGCAGTGCTAGGGACTTCGAGGGGGGGCCGTACAATGAGCAGTTCTTC
NA,TRBJ2-7,many,TRBV4-2,16,CASSQGGGGSSYEQYF,TGTGCCAGCAGCCAAGGAGGGGGAGGGTCGTCCTACGAGCAGTACTTC
NA,TRBJ2-5,NA,TRBV7-2,13,CASSLESLETQYF,TGTGCCAGCAGCTTAGAAAGTTTAGAGACCCAGTACTTC
TRBD2,TRBJ2-3,NA,TRBV10-3,13,CATLERDTDTQYF,TGTGCCACCCTAGAGCGGGACACAGATACGCAGTATTTT
NA,TRBJ2-7,few,TRBV20-1,13,CSALIAASYEQYF,TGCAGTGCCCTCATAGCGGCCTCCTACGAGCAGTACTTC
TRBD1,TRBJ2-5,NA,TRBV11-3,16,CASSLDRAGGIETQYF,TGTGCCAGCAGCTTAGATCGGGCAGGGGGCATAGAGACCCAGTACTTC
TRBD2,TRBJ2-1,NA,TRBV20-1,14,CSASSSGSLGEQFF,TGCAGTGCTAGTTCTAGCGGGAGTTTAGGTGAGCAGTTCTTC
NA,TRBJ2-7,many,TRBV4-2,17,CASSQYLPLRERSEQYF,TGTGCCAGCAGCCAATACCTCCCGTTGAGGGAGCGGTCCGAGCAGTACTTC
NA,TRBJ2-5,few,TRBV20-1,12,CSARVGTETQYF,TGCAGTGCTAGAGTGGGGACAGAGACCCAGTACTTC
NA,TRBJ2-7,many,TRBV2,11,CASLYSEEQYF,TGTGCCAGCCTCTATAGTGAAGAGCAGTACTTC
NA,TRBJ2-7,once,TRBV7-9,14,CASSLDGSVAEQYF,TGTGCCAGCAGCTTAGATGGTTCTGTGGCAGAGCAGTACTTC
NA,TRBJ1-4,many,TRBV4-1,15,CASSQETASNEKLFF,TGCGCCAGCAGCCAAGAGACAGCTTCTAATGAAAAACTGTTTTTT
NA,TRBJ1-5,NA,TRBV7-6,14,CASSRGTTDQPQHF,TGTGCCAGCAGCCGCGGGACAACCGATCAGCCCCAGCATTTT
NA,TRBJ2-7,NA,TRBV7-9,13,CASSLMGGGEQYF,TGTGCCAGCAGCTTAATGGGAGGGGGCGAGCAGTACTTC
TRBD1,TRBJ2-7,many,TRBV20-1,14,CSARWGQGAGEQYF,TGCAGTGCTAGATGGGGACAGGGGGCGGGGGAGCAGTACTTC
TRBD1,TRBJ1-1,NA,TRBV27,15,CASSPDRGLPTEAFF,TGTGCCAGCAGTCCGGACAGGGGGCTGCCCACTGAAGCTTTCTTT
NA,TRBJ2-1,many,TRBV9,14,CASSPGRTVNEQFF,TGTGCCAGCAGCCCCGGGAGAACAGTCAATGAGCAGTTCTTC
TRBD1,TRBJ2-1,NA,TRBV24-1,18,CATSDLLSDRGQLNEQFF,TGTGCCACCAGTGATTTGCTTTCGGACAGGGGGCAACTCAATGAGCAGTTCTTC
TRBD2,TRBJ2-7,NA,TRBV10-3,16,CTISQTGGEKAYEQYF,TGTACCATCAGTCAGACGGGGGGGGAAAAGGCCTACGAGCAGTACTTC
TRBD2,TRBJ2-7,many,TRBV4-2,15,CASTRTSGTSYEQYF,TGTGCCAGCACTCGGACTAGCGGGACCTCCTACGAGCAGTACTTC
TRBD1,TRBJ2-7,few,TRBV9,15,CASSPSDRVGYEQYF,TGTGCCAGCAGCCCATCCGACAGGGTGGGCTACGAGCAGTACTTC
TRBD1,TRBJ2-5,few,TRBV20-1,13,CSGSQGSQETQYF,TGCAGTGGGTCACAGGGGTCCCAAGAGACCCAGTACTTC
NA,TRBJ1-1,NA,TRBV19,14,CASSIFPEYTEAFF,TGTGCCAGTAGTATTTTCCCCGAATACACTGAAGCTTTCTTT
NA,TRBJ2-3,NA,TRBV7-2,15,CASSYRGSSTDTQYF,TGTGCCAGCAGCTATCGGGGATCTAGCACAGATACGCAGTATTTT
TRBD2,TRBJ2-1,NA,TRBV27,13,CASSTRGVDEQFF,TGTGCCAGCAGTACCCGGGGGGTCGATGAGCAGTTCTTC
NA,TRBJ1-5,many,TRBV6-5,18,CASSAAGDVLISNQPQHF,TGTGCCAGCAGTGCGGCCGGAGACGTCCTAATTAGCAATCAGCCCCAGCATTTT
NA,TRBJ1-1,NA,TRBV7-2,13,CASSLDSGVRAFF,TGTGCCAGCAGCTTAGACTCTGGGGTCAGAGCTTTCTTT
NA,TRBJ1-4,many,TRBV6-2/TRBV6-3,11,CASSWEQKLFF,TGTGCCAGCAGTTGGGAGCAGAAACTGTTTTTT
TRBD1,TRBJ2-6,NA,TRBV29-1,15,CSVGTGGSGANVLTF,TGCAGCGTAGGGACAGGGGGGTCTGGGGCCAACGTCCTGACTTTC